Described below is a single TCR beta chain sequence and its context. Germline assignment: CDR1 SGHRS and CDR2 YFSETQ. This CDR3 has 15 amino acids. Between the trimmed V and J ends, which lost 1 base and 2 bases, there was a span of 9 bases. Here immunoSEQ multiplex PCR was the method, and the copy in TCRdb shows in-frame clones only, minus some. There are 150,000 to 170,000 clones in the sample; roughly 72% occur only once, and 3% to 4.5% lies in the top ten. These data come from a study of blood T cell repertoires in COVID-19. Looking at the study overall: The origin of the acute and convalescent COVID-19 samples was the United States, Italy and Spain.

Material: peripheral blood. The V and J genes are TRBV5-1 and TRBJ2-2; no firm D call. The sequence came from a woman older than 75 with acute or convalescent COVID-19. Here the CDR3 reads CASSLQAANTGELFF. The CDR3 bases are TGCGCCAGCAGCTTGCAGGCAGCAAACACCGGGGAGCTGTTTTTT.